Presented here are 15 T cell receptor beta chains from one specimen sequenced in a study of human CD8 memory T cell subsets. The authors made TCR beta libraries using UMI-labeled 5' RACE. From the 5' RACE reads, TCRdb lists one entry per CDR3 protein and no DNA. The repertoire table contains about 6,200 distinct CDR3 sequences. Sequenced material: CD8+ effector memory T cells (TEM) sorted from PBMCs. Subset denoted: effector memory CD8 T cells, CCR7- CD45RO+ CD95+. The source of these receptors is a human donor in good health.

V and J are TRBV19 and TRBJ2-1; the D call from TCRdb, TRBD1, cannot be confirmed without DNA. CDR3 length equals 16 residues. Germline values: CDR1 LNHDA, CDR2 SQIVND (reference sequence). This CDR3 reads CASSIDSGQGLNEQFF. Full variable domain (rest looked up from reference TRBV19 and TRBJ2-1): DGGITQSPKYLFRKEGQNVTLSCEQNLNHDAMYWYRQDPGQGLRLIYYSQIVNDFQKGDIAEGYSVSREKKESFPLTVTSAQKNPTAFYLCASSIDSGQGLNEQFFGPGTRLTVL.

The chain has TRBV28 and TRBJ1-6; TCRdb's D gene call, TRBD1, goes unchecked for lack of DNA. CDR1 MDHEN and CDR2 SYDVKM come from the germline V gene. CDR3 size: 20 residues. CDR3 loop: CASSFSRGRLGQGSGSPLHF.

The CDR3 reads CASSLSPGRLLRGAFF. The chain couples TRBV7-2 to TRBJ1-1; as DNA is missing, the TRBD1 call by TCRdb cannot be tested. Germline CDR1 reads SGHTA; CDR2 reads FQGNSA. This CDR3 region has 16 residues.

The chain recombines TRBV27 with TRBJ1-3; with no DNA, the TCRdb D assignment of TRBD1 cannot be verified. Germline loops: CDR1 MNHEY, CDR2 SMNVEV (reference sequence). The CDR3 consists of 14 residues. CDR3 loop: CASSADRGGNTIYF.

The chain couples TRBV19 to TRBJ2-2. This CDR3 comprises 11 residues. Germline CDR1 is LNHDA and CDR2 is SQIVND (reference sequence). The chain's CDR3 is CASRSYGELFF.

The chain uses TRBV7-2 and TRBJ1-5. This CDR3 has 13 amino acids. Germline V CDR1 and CDR2: SGHTA, FQGNSA. CDR3 protein: CASSDLENQPQHF.

Frequency places this clonotype as medium-sized. The rearrangement links TRBV7-9 to TRBJ1-2; the D call from TCRdb, TRBD1, cannot be confirmed without DNA. Germline assignment: CDR1 SEHNR and CDR2 FQNEAQ (reference sequence). CDR3 size: 16 residues. CDR3 in amino acids: CASSLVGGLDNYGYTF.

The J gene is TRBJ2-7, the V gene TRBV4-3. Germline loops: CDR1 LGHNA, CDR2 YSLEER. The CDR3 runs to 13 residues. CDR3 protein: CAIRHESSYEQYF.

The chain couples TRBV28 to TRBJ2-1; there is no DNA to check the TCRdb D call of TRBD2. The CDR3 has 16 amino acids. Germline CDR1 reads MDHEN; CDR2 reads SYDVKM. CDR3 amino acids: CASSSLAGGTDNEQFF.

The V and J genes are TRBV20-1 and TRBJ2-2. Germline CDR1 is DFQATT and CDR2 is SNEGSKA (reference sequence). The CDR3 covers 15 residues. This CDR3 is CSARGGSRSTGELFF.

V gene TRBV19 combines with J gene TRBJ2-1. The germline V gene encodes CDR1 LNHDA and CDR2 SQIVND (reference sequence). The CDR3 has 12 residues. CDR3 loop: CASSIAYNEQFF.

The J gene is TRBJ1-2, the V gene TRBV14; TCRdb outputs TRBD1, but without DNA this stays unchecked. Germline CDR1 and CDR2: SGHDN and FVKESK. This CDR3 has 17 residues. The CDR3 spells CASSPNPGWGANYGYTF.

This sequence joins TRBV15 and TRBJ2-3; absent DNA, TCRdb's TRBD1 call cannot be checked. CDR1 is LNHNV, CDR2 YYDKDF, per germline (reference sequence). The CDR3 length is 15 residues. CDR3 in amino acids: CATSSLGRDADTQYF.

Frequency places this clonotype as medium-sized. The chain joins TRBV6-4 to TRBJ2-1. The CDR3 spans 16 residues. The germline gives CDR1 MRHNA, CDR2 SNTAGT. The CDR3 protein is CASSPHTSDSYNEQFF.

This chain links TRBV15 with TRBJ2-1; no DNA is available, so the TRBD2 call from TCRdb remains unchecked. This CDR3 contains 18 residues. Looked up from germline, CDR1 is LNHNV and CDR2 is YYDKDF (reference sequence). CDR3 loop: CATSGRRSGVLLTNEQFF.